This TCR beta chain emerged from a study of T cells in Graves' hyperthyroidism and ophthalmopathy. Across the whole study: Peripheral blood collection took place at initial diagnosis, before any treatment. Study-level findings and limits: In blood, most of the thyroid clonotypes expanded above 0.001 were also present. A model of 13 V-J pairs discriminated ophthalmopathy from stable hyperthyroidism.

This clonotype was picked up many times. Its antigen is unidentified. Researchers amplified the TCR beta CDR3 regions from RNA transcripts. First-round RT-PCR with HTBI primers amplified the TCR CDR3 region. TCRdb reanalysed the multiplex PCR reads using MiXCR and keeps one entry per CDR3 protein. This table has a few hundred thousand distinct CDR3 sequences, under 25% appearing once. Trimming at V came to 4 bases and at J to 1 base, leaving 6 bases not matched to a gene. Germline V gene sequence: CDR1 ENHRY, CDR2 SYGVKD. The CDR3 has 15 residues. Sequences were obtained from blood. The clonotype originates from a man aged 18 to 35 with Graves' hyperthyroidism. This chain links TRBV10-3 with TRBJ2-7; 8 positions agree with TRBD1. In DNA form, the CDR3 reads TGTGCCATCAGTGGGCCTGGACAGGGTTCCTACGAGCAGTACTTC. It yields the protein CAISGPGQGSYEQYF.